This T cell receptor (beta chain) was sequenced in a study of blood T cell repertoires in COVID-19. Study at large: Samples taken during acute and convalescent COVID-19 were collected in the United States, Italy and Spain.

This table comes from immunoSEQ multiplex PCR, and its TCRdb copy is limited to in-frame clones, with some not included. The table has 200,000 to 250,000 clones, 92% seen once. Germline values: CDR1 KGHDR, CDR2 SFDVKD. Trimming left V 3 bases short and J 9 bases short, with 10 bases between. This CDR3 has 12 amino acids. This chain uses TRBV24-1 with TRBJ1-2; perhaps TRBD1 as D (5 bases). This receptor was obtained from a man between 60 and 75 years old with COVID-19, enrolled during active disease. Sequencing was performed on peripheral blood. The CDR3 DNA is TGTGCCACCAGTGATGGGGACTTTCGCTACACCTTC. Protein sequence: CATSDGDFRYTF.